The next 29 T cell receptor beta chains were all read from a single sample in a study of shared clonotypes between healthy human individuals. The repertoire was sequenced with immunoSEQ multiplex PCR; TCRdb's copy has only in-frame clones and lacks some. Of over a million clones in the sample, approximately 98.5% were seen once. Sequencing used naive CD4+ T cells sorted from blood. Subset specified: CD45RA+ positively selected. The source is a man aged 30 to 45 in good health.

This rearrangement joins TRBV5-1 to TRBJ1-4, with no clear D. Germline V lookup: CDR1 SGHRS, CDR2 YFSETQ. V was clipped by 2 bases and J by 8 bases, with 10 bases between them. This CDR3 has 13 residues. The CDR3 protein is CASSLSPEEKLFF. For the CDR3, the DNA is TGCGCCAGCAGCTTATCCCCGGAGGAAAAACTGTTTTTT.

The genes are TRBV27 and TRBJ2-7; D call uncertain. The V gene's germline CDR1 is MNHEY and CDR2 SMNVEV (reference sequence). V gave up 5 bases and J gave up 1 base, with 9 bases separating them. The CDR3 is 13 residues long. This chain's CDR3 is CASSPRASYEQYF. The CDR3 DNA is TGTGCCAGCAGTCCCCGGGCTTCCTACGAGCAGTACTTC.

The chain is built from TRBV19 and TRBJ2-7; D perhaps matches TRBD1 (6 bases). Trimming pared 5 bases from V and 3 bases from J, leaving 17 bases between. This CDR3 contains 15 residues. Germline V gives CDR1 LNHDA, CDR2 SQIVND (reference sequence). CDR3 DNA sequence: TGTGCCAGTAGTCGCACAGGGTCAACGTACTACGAGCAGTACTTC. Translation: CASSRTGSTYYEQYF.

This clone was picked up one time. V usage is TRBV19 and J usage is TRBJ1-1, with a weak D call TRBD1 (6 bases). CDR1 and CDR2 from the germline V gene are LNHDA and SQIVND (reference sequence). The CDR3 contains 12 residues. V shed 10 bases and J shed 5 bases, with 14 bases lying between them. The CDR3 sequence: CATSRGATEAFF. The DNA for the CDR3 is TGTGCCACCAGCAGGGGAGCGACTGAAGCTTTCTTT.

In the case of this clone: In the same sample, other DNA sequences code for this CDR3. The chain employs TRBV18 and TRBJ2-5; D is undetermined. CDR3 length equals 13 residues. CDR1 and CDR2 from the germline V gene are KGHSH and LQKENI. Trimming took 3 bases from V and 1 from J, leaving 6 bases between them. CDR3 sequence reads: CASSPSSQETQYF. The DNA for the CDR3 is TGTGCCAGCTCACCGAGCAGCCAAGAGACCCAGTACTTC.

The J gene is TRBJ2-1, the V gene TRBV7-2; 10 bases map to TRBD2. The CDR3 contains 18 residues. V shed 1 base and J 6 bases; nucleotides not matched to a gene: 12. Germline assignment: CDR1 SGHTA and CDR2 FQGNSA. CDR3 sequence (DNA): TGTGCCAGCAGCTTAGTCCGGCTAGCGGGAGTGGGAGGCAATGAGCAGTTCTTC. This sequence encodes CASSLVRLAGVGGNEQFF.

The rearrangement uses TRBV5-5 and TRBJ2-7, with D perhaps being TRBD1 or TRBD2 (5 bases each). Trimming stripped 4 bases from V and 2 bases from J, with 13 bases between. CDR1 is SGHKS and CDR2 is YYEKEE in the germline V gene (reference sequence). The CDR3 runs to 14 residues. CDR3 DNA sequence: TGTGCCAGCAGCCGGACTCACAGGACCTACGAGCAGTACTTC. It specifies CASSRTHRTYEQYF.

J is TRBJ2-2 and V is TRBV29-1, with D perhaps TRBD1 (5 bases). Germline-derived CDR1 and CDR2 are SQVTM and ANQGSEA. Between the trimmed V and J ends, which lost 5 bases and 0 bases, there was a span of 10 bases. This CDR3 contains 14 residues. CDR3: CSVRQNPNTGELFF. In nucleotides, the CDR3 is TGCAGCGTTCGACAGAACCCGAACACCGGGGAGCTGTTTTTT.

The chain joins TRBV2 to TRBJ1-2; TRBD1 matches at 7 bases. V trimming: 6 bases; J trimming: 3 bases; junction bases outside the gene matches: 22. The CDR3 consists of 19 residues. From germline, CDR1 is SNHLY and CDR2 FYNNEI. This CDR3 is CASRAYLAVRQGRDYGYTF. The CDR3 region has the DNA TGTGCCAGCAGGGCCTATCTTGCGGTTCGACAGGGTCGAGACTATGGCTACACCTTC.

The CDR3 loop reads CASALAGDGAQETQYF. The CDR3 DNA sequence: TGCGCCAGCGCGCTAGCGGGCGATGGGGCTCAAGAGACCCAGTACTTC. The rearrangement uses TRBV10-2 and TRBJ2-5; TRBD2 aligns across 8 bases. V was pared by 8 bases and J by 2 bases, with 13 bases of the junction left unmatched. The CDR3 has 16 residues. CDR1 WSHSY and CDR2 SAAADI come from the germline V gene.

V gene TRBV14 combines with J gene TRBJ1-1; no reliable D call. The CDR3 extends over 14 amino acids. V lost 4 bases, J lost 8 bases, and 17 bases lay in between. Germline-derived CDR1 and CDR2 are SGHDN and FVKESK. The CDR3 nucleotides read TGTGCCAGCAGCCGAGGTGACGGCGTCCGAGAAGCTTTCTTT. Its translation is CASSRGDGVREAFF. The full variable domain, its missing parts supplied by reference TRBV14 and TRBJ1-1, is EAGVTQFPSHSVIEKGQTVTLRCDPISGHDNLYWYRRVMGKEIKFLLHFVKESKQDESGMPNNRFLAERTGGTYSTLKVQPAELEDSGVYFCASSRGDGVREAFFGQGTRLTVV.

The V and J genes are TRBV30 and TRBJ2-1, with a tentative D call TRBD2 (6 bases). V gave up 2 bases and J gave up 11 bases, with 28 bases separating them. The V gene's germline CDR1 is GTSNPN and CDR2 SVGIG (reference sequence). The CDR3 is made up of 17 amino acids. The CDR3 loop reads CAWSSKLGLRYILQQFF. Here the CDR3 DNA reads TGTGCCTGGAGTTCCAAACTGGGACTCCGATATATCTTGCAGCAGTTCTTC.

The CDR3 nucleotides are TGTGCCACCAGCATTTATCCGGGGGAGACCCAGTACTTC. This translates into CATSIYPGETQYF. This chain joins TRBV15 and TRBJ2-5; TRBD2 is a possible D gene (5 bases). The V end was cut by 4 bases, the J end by 5 bases, with 11 bases between. Germline-derived CDR1 and CDR2 are LNHNV and YYDKDF (reference sequence). CDR3 length: 13 amino acids.

The genes are TRBV5-1 and TRBJ2-3; 9 bases match TRBD1. V lost 4 bases to trimming and J lost 4 bases; unmatched junction nucleotides: 7. Germline V CDR1 and CDR2: SGHRS, YFSETQ. This CDR3 is built from 15 residues. The CDR3 protein is CASSAQGAEADTQYF. The CDR3 DNA is TGCGCCAGCAGCGCACAGGGGGCCGAGGCAGATACGCAGTATTTT.

This sequence joins TRBV30 and TRBJ2-1; TRBD2 is a possible D gene (5 bases). Germline CDR1 is GTSNPN and CDR2 is SVGIG (reference sequence). Between the trimmed V and J ends, which lost 0 bases and 5 bases, there was a span of 17 bases. CDR3 size: 16 residues. CDR3: CAWSVLRAAPHNEQFF. CDR3 in DNA: TGTGCCTGGAGTGTACTAAGAGCGGCTCCTCACAATGAGCAGTTCTTC.

Regarding this clone: The sample holds other DNA sequences that translate to the same CDR3. This chain connects TRBV18 to TRBJ1-1; tentatively, D is TRBD1 (6 bases). V lost 2 bases and J lost 3, with 10 bases in between. Looked up from germline, CDR1 is KGHSH and CDR2 is LQKENI. The CDR3 length is 14 residues. The CDR3 loop is CASSPSRGDTEAFF. In DNA, the CDR3 is TGTGCCAGCTCACCAAGCAGGGGCGACACTGAAGCTTTCTTT.

The rearrangement links TRBV9 to TRBJ2-2, with 8 bases fitting TRBD2. After removal of 0 bases from V and 5 bases from J, the junction contained 9 bases not matched to a gene. CDR1 is SGDLS and CDR2 is YYNGEE in the germline V gene. CDR3 length: 17 amino acids. DNA for the CDR3: TGTGCCAGCAGCGTAGCTAGTGCGGGAGGAGGGACCGGGGAGCTGTTTTTT. Protein: CASSVASAGGGTGELFF.

The chain uses TRBV7-2 and TRBJ2-7, with D possibly TRBD2 on 6 matching bases. V lost 2 bases and J 2 bases, leaving 22 bases between the germline ends. The CDR3 spans 18 residues. Looked up from germline, CDR1 is SGHTA and CDR2 is FQGNSA. The CDR3 nucleotides are TGTGCCAGCAGCTTAAAAGGGAATCCCGGGGGACTTACCTACGAGCAGTACTTC. Translation: CASSLKGNPGGLTYEQYF.

This rearrangement joins TRBV18 to TRBJ1-5; 7 bases align to TRBD1. The CDR3 is made up of 15 amino acids. Germline CDR1 reads KGHSH; CDR2 reads LQKENI. The V gene end was trimmed by 3 bases and the J gene end by 5 bases; junction bases not matched to a gene: 7. CDR3 sequence: CASSPATGVDQPQHF. The CDR3, as DNA: TGTGCCAGCTCACCCGCTACAGGGGTCGATCAGCCCCAGCATTTT.

This rearrangement joins TRBV7-9 to TRBJ1-2, with 8 bases aligning to TRBD1. CDR3 size: 15 residues. Trimming took 5 bases from V and 4 from J; bases not matched to a gene: 9. Germline V gene data show CDR1 as SEHNR and CDR2 as FQNEAQ (reference sequence). The CDR3 reads CASSVLTGQGYGYTF. The DNA for the CDR3 is TGTGCCAGCAGCGTATTGACCGGACAGGGCTATGGCTACACCTTC.

A remark on this clone: Other DNA sequences from this sample encode an identical CDR3 as well. The genes are TRBV2 and TRBJ2-5; D unresolved. Trimming took off 4 bases at V and 4 bases at J, with 4 bases between the two ends. The CDR3 extends over 11 amino acids. From germline, CDR1 is SNHLY and CDR2 FYNNEI. CDR3 sequence reads: CASSVGETQYF. DNA of the CDR3: TGTGCCAGCAGTGTGGGAGAGACCCAGTACTTC. The whole variable domain, remainder taken from reference TRBV2 and TRBJ2-5, is EPEVTQTPSHQVTQMGQEVILRCVPISNHLYFYWYRQILGQKVEFLVSFYNNEISEKSEIFDDQFSVERPDGSNFTLKIRSTKLEDSAMYFCASSVGETQYFGPGTRLLVL.

This chain links TRBV7-9 with TRBJ1-5; no reliable D call. Germline CDR1 and CDR2: SEHNR and FQNEAQ (reference sequence). Trimming removed 5 bases from V and 5 bases from J, with 10 bases in between. This CDR3 contains 13 residues. This CDR3 is CASSIRSDQPQHF. The CDR3 coding sequence is TGTGCCAGCAGCATCCGGAGCGATCAGCCCCAGCATTTT.

This chain joins TRBV6-4 and TRBJ2-1; no clear D. Germline V lookup: CDR1 MRHNA, CDR2 SNTAGT. The length of the CDR3 is 15 residues. The V and J ends lost 3 bases and 0 bases respectively, with 9 bases between them. The chain's CDR3 is CASSEVSSSYNEQFF. CDR3 bases: TGTGCCAGCAGTGAAGTTAGCAGCTCCTACAATGAGCAGTTCTTC.

V and J are TRBV12-5 and TRBJ1-2; TRBD1 agrees at 8 bases. This CDR3 spans 14 amino acids. CDR1 and CDR2 (germline): LGHNT, FRNRAP. Trimming at V came to 1 base and at J to 7 bases, leaving 5 bases not matched to a gene. The CDR3 nucleotides read TGTGCTAGTGGTTTGGATCTCGACAGGGGTGGCTACACCTTC. Translating it yields CASGLDLDRGGYTF. Full variable domain (missing parts from reference TRBV12-5 and TRBJ1-2): DARVTQTPRHKVTEMGQEVTMRCQPILGHNTVFWYRQTMMQGLELLAYFRNRAPLDDSGMPKDRFSAEMPDATLATLKIQPSEPRDSAVYFCASGLDLDRGGYTFGSGTRLTVV.

The rearrangement links TRBV27 to TRBJ1-5; D ambiguous. The germline V and J ends were trimmed by 4 bases and 3 bases, with 10 bases remaining between them. The germline CDR1 and CDR2 sequences are MNHEY and SMNVEV (reference sequence). This CDR3 comprises 14 residues. In DNA form, the CDR3 reads TGTGCCAGCAGTTCACGGGGAAACAATCAGCCCCAGCATTTT. It specifies CASSSRGNNQPQHF.

This clone came up once. The CDR3 nucleotides are TGTGCCAGCACGCGAAGCGAAGGGTGGAGGGCGGAGCAGTTCTTC. Translated: CASTRSEGWRAEQFF. The J gene is TRBJ2-1, the V gene TRBV6-6, with a possible D match to TRBD2 (6 bases). CDR3 length equals 15 residues. CDR1 is MNHNY and CDR2 is SVGAGI in the germline V gene (reference sequence). The V end lost 7 bases, the J end lost 10 bases, and 23 bases lay between the germline ends.

The chain combines TRBV6-1 with TRBJ2-7; 7 bases agree with TRBD2. The CDR3 is made up of 15 amino acids. The V segment lost 4 bases and the J segment 1 base; nucleotides outside the gene matches: 7. Per germline, CDR1 MNHNS and CDR2 SASEGT. The CDR3 nucleotides read TGTGCCAGCAGTGTTGTGGGACTAACTTCCTACGAGCAGTACTTC. This sequence encodes CASSVVGLTSYEQYF.

This sequence joins TRBV11-2 and TRBJ2-7; 10 nucleotides agree with TRBD2. The ends lost 2 bases at V and 7 bases at J; junction bases unmatched: 11. The CDR3 extends over 16 amino acids. From germline, CDR1 is SGHAT and CDR2 FQNNGV. CDR3 sequence: CASSLSSSGRRMEQYF. In nucleotides, the CDR3 is TGTGCCAGCAGCTTAAGTTCTAGCGGGAGACGAATGGAGCAGTACTTC.

The chain recombines TRBV4-2 with TRBJ2-3; TRBD2 matches at 12 bases. The CDR3 has 16 amino acids. After removal of 5 bases from V and 6 bases from J, the junction contained 9 bases not matched to a gene. The germline gives CDR1 LGHNA, CDR2 YNFKEQ. The CDR3 reads CASSSGLAGRVDTQYF. CDR3 bases: TGTGCCAGCAGCTCTGGACTAGCGGGAAGGGTTGATACGCAGTATTTT.